This TCR beta chain was recovered during a study of identifying expanded T cells in peripheral blood. The CDR3 consists of 16 residues. Germline-derived CDR1 and CDR2 are MNHNY and SVGAGI (reference sequence). The V end lost 1 base, the J end lost 0 bases, and 9 bases lay between the germline ends. On this clone itself: Its antigen is not known.

Healthy donors had no documented immune events, such as infections, while sampled. Overall study results and limits: Over two and four weeks, about 15 and 18 clones changed, versus around 1.2 between replicates. Across healthy donors, higher total template counts meant significantly greater roughly 2-week count variance.

Here immunoSEQ multiplex PCR was the method, and the copy in TCRdb shows in-frame clones only, minus some. Of about 90,000 clones listed, more than 75% are singletons. The chain joins TRBV6-6 to TRBJ2-2, with D possibly TRBD1 on 6 matching bases. The sequence was obtained from a person aged 18 to 75 in good health. Source material: blood. CDR3 in DNA: TGTGCCAGCAGTTACTGGGGGACATCGAACACCGGGGAGCTGTTTTTT. Its translation is CASSYWGTSNTGELFF.